The T cell receptor (beta chain) described here comes from a study of CXCR3-negative and CXCR3-positive naive CD8 T cells. The TRB libraries of cDNA were built by UMI-labeled 5' RACE. TCRdb re-called the 5' RACE reads and catalogs CDR3 proteins one per entry, DNA excluded. Recorded here are tens of thousands of distinct CDR3 sequences; the top ten clones represent about 0.49%. Every CD8+ subset sample held 250,000 to 300,000 flow-sorted cells, done in triplicate. Regarding the study as a whole: Most assays were run on fresh PBMCs (CXCR3 expression partially decreased after cryopreservation). Researchers report that CXCR3-positive naive cells carry more hydrophobic TRB CDR3s than CXCR3-negative naive cells. Naive subsets had comparable surface CD5; TCR strength was inferred from TRB CDR3 properties. Naive cells used TRBV-TRBJ genes in much the same way whether CXCR3-negative or CXCR3-positive; memory cells did not.

CDR1 and CDR2 from the germline V gene are LGHNA and YSLEER. This CDR3 has 16 amino acids. Details on this clonotype: What it binds is not known.

This clonotype was obtained from a human donor in good health. Some clones in this sample may be carry-over from other donors' samples. This chain connects TRBV4-3 to TRBJ1-6; absent DNA, TCRdb's TRBD1 call cannot be checked. Sequencing input: naive CXCR3+ CD8+ T cells from blood. The sample's subset: CD45RO-CCR7+CD27+CD95- naive CD8+ T cells expressing CXCR3 (TNR3+). This chain's CDR3 is CASSQDRQVFNSPLHF.